The 14 T cell receptor beta chains reported below all come from one sample, sequenced in a study of T cell changes during pregnancy in multiple sclerosis. Generated by immunoSEQ multiplex PCR, the TCRdb table keeps only in-frame clones and is missing some. The sample shows about 14,000 clones, approximately 95% of them seen only once. The sample here was peripheral blood, taken in the second trimester of pregnancy. These TCRs come from a female donor in good health, enrolled as a control in a pregnancy study.

The V gene is TRBV11-2, the J gene TRBJ2-5; 10 positions agree with TRBD2. J lost 1 base, V lost 1 base, and 3 bases had no gene match. This CDR3 contains 16 residues. From germline, CDR1 is SGHAT and CDR2 FQNNGV. CDR3: CASSLGLAGVQETQYF. CDR3 DNA sequence: TGTGCCAGCAGCTTAGGGCTAGCGGGGGTCCAAGAGACCCAGTACTTC.

J is TRBJ1-5 and V is TRBV2; 7 bases are a match to TRBD1. Germline assignment: CDR1 SNHLY and CDR2 FYNNEI. V trimming: 5 bases; J trimming: 1 base; junction bases outside the gene matches: 8. The CDR3 covers 16 residues. The CDR3 reads CASSRDSTLSNQPQHF. CDR3 nucleotide sequence: TGTGCCAGCAGTAGGGACAGCACCCTAAGCAATCAGCCCCAGCATTTT.

The chain is built from TRBV13 and TRBJ1-5; tentatively, D is TRBD1 (5 bases). From germline, CDR1 is PRHDT and CDR2 FYEKMQ (reference sequence). Trimming left V 4 bases short and J 4 bases short, with 14 bases between. The CDR3 extends over 15 amino acids. CDR3 sequence: CASSSYAGGNQPQHF. In DNA, the CDR3 is TGTGCCAGCAGCTCCTACGCCGGGGGTAATCAGCCCCAGCATTTT.

This rearrangement joins TRBV11-3 to TRBJ2-1; possible D gene TRBD2, 6 bases. V was trimmed by 7 bases and J by 10 bases, leaving 20 bases between them. The CDR3 length is 14 residues. In germline, CDR1 is SGHNT, CDR2 YENEEA. The CDR3 loop reads CASKGRDSGSEQFF. In DNA form, the CDR3 reads TGTGCCAGCAAAGGGCGGGACTCTGGTTCGGAGCAGTTCTTC.

The chain carries TRBV11-3 and TRBJ2-7, with 12 positions matching TRBD2. Trimming at V came to 5 bases and at J to 2 bases, leaving 16 bases not matched to a gene. CDR1 and CDR2 (germline): SGHNT, YENEEA. CDR3 length equals 19 residues. The DNA of the CDR3 is TGTGCCAGCAGCCCCATCCTAGCGGGAGGGGCTATCGGCCCCTACGAGCAGTACTTC. Translation gives CASSPILAGGAIGPYEQYF. Using reference TRBV11-3 and TRBJ2-7 for the parts outside the CDR3, the full variable domain is EAGVVQSPRYKIIEKKQPVAFWCNPISGHNTLYWYLQNLGQGPELLIRYENEEAVDDSQLPKDRFSAERLKGVDSTLKIQPAELGDSAVYLCASSPILAGGAIGPYEQYFGPGTRLTVT.

The rearrangement links TRBV19 to TRBJ1-5; tentative D call: TRBD1 (6 bases). Trimming pared 7 bases from V and 4 bases from J, leaving 14 bases between. Per germline, CDR1 LNHDA and CDR2 SQIVND (reference sequence). CDR3 size: 14 residues. CDR3 region: CASNNRVGNQPQHF. CDR3 DNA: TGTGCCAGTAACAACAGGGTTGGTAATCAGCCCCAGCATTTT.

This sequence joins TRBV19 and TRBJ2-7; 9 positions match TRBD1. Germline CDR1 is LNHDA and CDR2 is SQIVND (reference sequence). J gave up 3 bases and V 5 bases, and 2 bases lay outside the gene matches. The CDR3 loop spans 13 amino acids. The CDR3 here is CASSVTGGYEQYF. Written as DNA, the CDR3 is TGTGCCAGTAGTGTGACAGGGGGCTACGAGCAGTACTTC.

The V call is TRBV2, the J call TRBJ2-5; D call uncertain. Germline V CDR1 and CDR2: SNHLY, FYNNEI. The V end was cut by 2 bases, the J end by 1 base, with 5 bases between. This CDR3 has 13 amino acids. The CDR3 protein is CASSEIFQETQYF. The CDR3 DNA follows: TGTGCCAGCAGTGAAATCTTCCAAGAGACCCAGTACTTC.

The chain uses TRBV5-4 and TRBJ2-5; TRBD2 matches 10 bases. The CDR3 is made up of 15 amino acids. Looked up from germline, CDR1 is SGHNT and CDR2 is YYREEE (reference sequence). V dropped 4 bases and J dropped 6; count of bases not matched to a gene: 9. The CDR3 here is CASSTSGEFGKTQYF. CDR3 nucleotides: TGTGCCAGCAGCACTAGCGGGGAGTTTGGAAAGACCCAGTACTTC.

The chain couples TRBV19 to TRBJ2-4; D is possibly TRBD1 (5 bases). CDR3 length: 17 amino acids. Germline values: CDR1 LNHDA, CDR2 SQIVND (reference sequence). The V and J ends lost 3 bases and 3 bases respectively, with 18 bases between them. In DNA form, the CDR3 reads TGTGCCAGTAGTATTGGAACACTCGCTAGGGGCAAAAACATTCAGTACTTC. This translates into CASSIGTLARGKNIQYF. Full variable domain (missing parts from reference TRBV19 and TRBJ2-4): DGGITQSPKYLFRKEGQNVTLSCEQNLNHDAMYWYRQDPGQGLRLIYYSQIVNDFQKGDIAEGYSVSREKKESFPLTVTSAQKNPTAFYLCASSIGTLARGKNIQYFGAGTRLSVL.

This chain joins TRBV5-8 and TRBJ1-5; D is perhaps TRBD1 (6 bases). The CDR3 runs 14 residues. The V end lost 2 bases, the J end lost 4 bases, and 10 bases lay between the germline ends. From germline, CDR1 is SGHTS and CDR2 YDEGEE. The CDR3 sequence is CASSFGQGNQPQHF. The CDR3 region has the DNA TGTGCCAGCAGCTTCGGCCAGGGGAATCAGCCCCAGCATTTT.

The V and J genes are TRBV4-3 and TRBJ1-1; D is undetermined. The V gene lost 2 bases and the J gene lost 10 bases, with 14 bases spanning the gap. This CDR3 region has 13 residues. In germline, CDR1 is LGHNA, CDR2 YSLEER. CDR3 DNA sequence: TGCGCCAGCAGCCAATCCACGGACTCAAGAGCTTTCTTT. Encoded protein: CASSQSTDSRAFF.

Remarks on this clone: The junction does not match germline at one end; this may be a read error. CDR3 sequence reads: CASSPGVASSNEQFF. CDR3 sequence (DNA): TGTGCCAGCAGCCCCGGGGTAGCCTCCTCCAATGAGCAGTTCTTC. The rearrangement links TRBV7-3 to TRBJ2-1; D is possibly TRBD2 (5 bases). The CDR3 has 15 residues. Germline V lookup: CDR1 SGHTA, CDR2 FQGTGA.

The rearrangement uses TRBV28 and TRBJ2-5; 11 bases are a match to TRBD2. V lost 6 bases, J lost 2 bases, and 5 bases stayed unmatched. From germline, CDR1 is MDHEN and CDR2 SYDVKM. The CDR3 loop spans 15 amino acids. The CDR3: CASSTGTSGQETQYF. CDR3 coding DNA: TGTGCCAGCAGCACCGGGACTAGCGGTCAAGAGACCCAGTACTTC.